These T cell receptor beta chains were read from a single sample in a study of blood T cell repertoires in COVID-19. Clones were sequenced by immunoSEQ multiplex PCR, and TCRdb holds only the in-frame ones, with some missing. The repertoire holds 360,000 or so clones, about nine tenths seen once, with approximately 1% in the top ten. The specimen sequenced was PBMCs or T cells enriched from blood (not recorded which). These receptors originate from a woman in her 30s who had been exposed to COVID-19. Both conserved end residues are part of each CDR3. A D gene is named only where the DNA matches it firmly. Clone size appears in some rows only: once, few, many, or a class for an expanded clone.

D: -; J: TRBJ2-3; V: TRBV6-1; size: -; CDR3: CASSDGSSLLDTQYF; DNA: TGTGCCAGCAGTGACGGGTCTTCCCTTTTAGATACGCAGTATTTT
D: -; J: TRBJ2-1; V: TRBV7-5; size: -; CDR3: CARSLRERNEQFF; DNA: TGTGCCAGAAGCTTGCGGGAGAGGAATGAGCAGTTCTTC
D: -; J: TRBJ2-2; V: TRBV9; size: -; CDR3: CASSPTAGPVTGELFF; DNA: TGTGCCAGCAGCCCAACCGCGGGTCCGGTAACCGGGGAGCTGTTTTTT
D: TRBD1; J: TRBJ1-2; V: TRBV6-6; size: -; CDR3: CASSFGTVEYGYTF; DNA: TGTGCCAGCAGTTTTGGGACAGTAGAATATGGCTACACCTTC
D: TRBD2; J: TRBJ2-4; V: TRBV19; size: -; CDR3: CASTWGPGGLNIQYF; DNA: TGTGCCAGTACCTGGGGACCGGGAGGGTTGAACATTCAGTACTTC
D: TRBD1; J: TRBJ1-5; V: TRBV7-9; size: -; CDR3: CASSPSDRAQPQHF; DNA: TGTGCCAGCAGCCCGTCGGACAGGGCCCAGCCCCAGCATTTT
D: TRBD2; J: TRBJ2-2; V: TRBV11-2; size: -; CDR3: CASSGTSGYTGELFF; DNA: TGTGCCAGCAGCGGGACTAGCGGGTACACCGGGGAGCTGTTTTTT
D: -; J: TRBJ2-6; V: TRBV10-2; size: once; CDR3: CASRRDSGANVLTF; DNA: TGCGCCAGCCGACGGGACTCTGGGGCCAACGTCCTGACTTTC
D: TRBD1; J: TRBJ1-2; V: TRBV5-6; size: -; CDR3: CASSPRQGTNYGYTF; DNA: TGTGCCAGCAGCCCTAGACAGGGGACGAACTATGGCTACACCTTC
D: -; J: TRBJ2-5; V: TRBV12-3/TRBV12-4; size: once; CDR3: CASSLKGSGTQYF; DNA: TGTGCCAGCAGTTTAAAGGGGTCAGGGACCCAGTACTTC
D: TRBD1; J: TRBJ1-6; V: TRBV28; size: few; CDR3: CASSRGGWHNSPLHF; DNA: TGTGCCAGCAGCCGAGGGGGCTGGCATAATTCACCCCTCCACTTT
D: -; J: TRBJ2-7; V: TRBV2; size: -; CDR3: CASRPTPSPTYEQYF; DNA: TGTGCCAGCAGGCCCACGCCTAGCCCCACCTACGAGCAGTACTTC
D: TRBD1; J: TRBJ2-3; V: TRBV2; size: -; CDR3: CASSQTGQGQDTQYF; DNA: TGTGCCAGCAGTCAAACGGGACAGGGGCAAGATACGCAGTATTTT
D: TRBD1; J: TRBJ2-5; V: TRBV28; size: -; CDR3: CATSHTGTEETQYF; DNA: TGTGCCACCTCCCACACCGGGACAGAAGAGACCCAGTACTTC
D: TRBD1; J: TRBJ2-3; V: TRBV5-1; size: -; CDR3: CASRGTVSTDTQYF; DNA: TGCGCCAGCAGGGGGACAGTTAGCACAGATACGCAGTATTTT
D: TRBD1; J: TRBJ1-2; V: TRBV4-1; size: -; CDR3: CASSQDISGTGLGDGYTF; DNA: TGCGCCAGCAGCCAAGATATTTCCGGGACAGGGCTGGGGGATGGCTACACCTTC
D: -; J: TRBJ2-1; V: TRBV15; size: few; CDR3: CATSRGRGEQFF; DNA: TGTGCCACCAGCAGGGGCAGAGGGGAGCAGTTCTTC
D: TRBD1; J: TRBJ2-3; V: TRBV28; size: -; CDR3: CASSLAGQGGGTQYF; DNA: TGTGCCAGCAGTTTAGCGGGACAGGGGGGGGGAACGCAGTATTTT
D: -; J: TRBJ2-4; V: TRBV7-9; size: few; CDR3: CASSQGLAKNIQYF; DNA: TGTGCCAGCAGCCAAGGACTAGCCAAAAACATTCAGTACTTC
D: -; J: TRBJ2-4; V: TRBV3-1/TRBV3-2; size: once; CDR3: CASSQDPLAKNIQYF; DNA: TGTGCCAGCAGCCAAGACCCTCTAGCCAAAAACATTCAGTACTTC
D: -; J: TRBJ2-7; V: TRBV3-1/TRBV3-2; size: -; CDR3: CASSQDPTYEQYF; DNA: TGTGCCAGCAGCCAAGACCCCACCTACGAGCAGTACTTC
D: -; J: TRBJ1-6; V: TRBV6-6; size: -; CDR3: CASSYSGQGGLPLHF; DNA: TGTGCCAGCAGTTACTCGGGGCAGGGAGGTTTACCCCTCCACTTT
D: -; J: TRBJ2-7; V: TRBV3-1/TRBV3-2; size: -; CDR3: CASSPLGASEQYF; DNA: TGTGCCAGCAGCCCGCTGGGGGCCAGCGAGCAGTACTTC
D: TRBD1; J: TRBJ1-2; V: TRBV6-5; size: -; CDR3: CASSKTGGADYGYTF; DNA: TGTGCCAGCAGTAAGACAGGGGGCGCCGACTATGGCTACACCTTC
D: TRBD1; J: TRBJ1-1; V: TRBV19; size: -; CDR3: CASSTPGQGEGAFF; DNA: TGTGCCAGTAGTACTCCGGGACAGGGGGAGGGGGCTTTCTTT
D: -; J: TRBJ1-5; V: TRBV24-1; size: -; CDR3: CATTPDSNQPQHF; DNA: TGTGCCACCACGCCAGATAGCAATCAGCCCCAGCATTTT
D: TRBD2; J: TRBJ2-3; V: TRBV7-8; size: -; CDR3: CASSSGSGIATDTQYF; DNA: TGTGCCAGCAGCTCAGGGAGCGGGATAGCCACAGATACGCAGTATTTT
D: TRBD1; J: TRBJ1-4; V: TRBV18; size: -; CDR3: CASSPEQGTNEKLFF; DNA: TGTGCCAGCTCACCCGAACAGGGGACTAATGAAAAACTGTTTTTT
D: -; J: TRBJ1-1; V: TRBV2; size: -; CDR3: CASRTEVADTEAFF; DNA: TGTGCCAGCCGAACCGAGGTTGCGGACACTGAAGCTTTCTTT
D: -; J: TRBJ2-3; V: TRBV28; size: once; CDR3: CASSLSGTDTQYF; DNA: TGTGCCAGCAGTTTAAGCGGCACAGATACGCAGTATTTT
D: -; J: TRBJ1-1; V: TRBV14; size: -; CDR3: CASRRPGNTEAFF; DNA: TGTGCCAGCAGGCGCCCAGGGAACACTGAAGCTTTCTTT
D: TRBD2; J: TRBJ2-5; V: TRBV9; size: once; CDR3: CASSPGTSGTETQYF; DNA: TGTGCCAGCAGCCCAGGGACTAGCGGGACGGAGACCCAGTACTTC
D: TRBD2; J: TRBJ2-7; V: TRBV10-2; size: -; CDR3: CASTIIAGGPDEQYF; DNA: TGCGCCAGCACTATAATAGCGGGAGGCCCAGACGAGCAGTACTTC
D: TRBD1; J: TRBJ1-1; V: TRBV5-6; size: -; CDR3: CASTPGRTGSTEAFF; DNA: TGTGCCAGCACCCCTGGGCGGACAGGGTCTACTGAAGCTTTCTTT
D: -; J: TRBJ1-3; V: TRBV7-8; size: -; CDR3: CASSFDRNSGNTIYF; DNA: TGTGCCAGCAGCTTCGACAGGAACTCTGGAAACACCATATATTTT
D: TRBD1; J: TRBJ1-1; V: TRBV5-1; size: -; CDR3: CASSLSGTANTEAFF; DNA: TGCGCCAGCAGCTTGTCTGGGACAGCAAACACTGAAGCTTTCTTT
D: TRBD1; J: TRBJ2-7; V: TRBV6-5; size: -; CDR3: CASSRGQGLFYEQYF; DNA: TGTGCCAGCAGCCGAGGACAGGGACTCTTCTACGAGCAGTACTTC
D: -; J: TRBJ2-6; V: TRBV10-3; size: -; CDR3: CAISPQKTGSGANVLTF; DNA: TGTGCCATCAGTCCGCAGAAAACAGGCTCTGGGGCCAACGTCCTGACTTTC
D: -; J: TRBJ1-1; V: TRBV3-1/TRBV3-2; size: -; CDR3: CASSQEVGTKAFF; DNA: TGTGCCAGCAGCCAAGAAGTAGGCACTAAAGCTTTCTTT
D: TRBD1; J: TRBJ1-3; V: TRBV3-1/TRBV3-2; size: once; CDR3: CASSQGDSSSGNTIYF; DNA: TGTGCCAGCAGCCAAGGGGACAGTAGCTCTGGAAACACCATATATTTT
D: TRBD2; J: TRBJ2-7; V: TRBV9; size: -; CDR3: CASSAGTNRYEQYF; DNA: TGTGCCAGCAGCGCCGGGACTAATCGCTACGAGCAGTACTTC
D: TRBD1; J: TRBJ1-6; V: TRBV25-1; size: -; CDR3: CASSERAFRGNRSPLHF; DNA: TGTGCCAGCAGTGAACGGGCCTTCAGGGGGAATAGGTCACCCCTCCACTTT
D: TRBD2; J: TRBJ2-5; V: TRBV10-3; size: -; CDR3: CAISDSTSDQETQYF; DNA: TGTGCCATCAGTGATTCGACTAGCGATCAAGAGACCCAGTACTTC
D: TRBD2; J: TRBJ2-7; V: TRBV5-1; size: -; CDR3: CASSLAASGLLSYEQYF; DNA: TGCGCCAGCAGCTTGGCCGCTAGCGGACTCCTATCCTACGAGCAGTACTTC
D: -; J: TRBJ2-2; V: TRBV7-6; size: -; CDR3: CASSLVGGGSSTGELFF; DNA: TGTGCCAGCAGCTTAGTCGGCGGGGGCTCCTCCACCGGGGAGCTGTTTTTT
D: TRBD1; J: TRBJ2-7; V: TRBV7-2; size: -; CDR3: CASSFDGTGIYEQYF; DNA: TGTGCCAGCAGCTTCGATGGGACAGGGATCTACGAGCAGTACTTC
D: -; J: TRBJ1-4; V: TRBV12-1; size: -; CDR3: CASSFGTGDSGTNEKLFF; DNA: TGTGCCAGCAGCTTTGGGACAGGGGATTCAGGAACTAATGAAAAACTGTTTTTT
D: -; J: TRBJ2-5; V: TRBV28; size: -; CDR3: CASSWQVGGRGETQYF; DNA: TGTGCCAGCAGTTGGCAGGTGGGAGGGAGGGGGGAGACCCAGTACTTC
D: -; J: TRBJ1-2; V: TRBV4-2; size: few; CDR3: CASSQDVRDYGYTF; DNA: TGTGCCAGCAGCCAAGATGTCAGGGACTATGGCTACACCTTC
D: TRBD1; J: TRBJ1-6; V: TRBV11-2; size: -; CDR3: CASSLPGQGSPLHF; DNA: TGTGCCAGCAGCTTACCCGGACAGGGTTCACCCCTCCACTTT
D: TRBD1; J: TRBJ2-5; V: TRBV28; size: -; CDR3: CASSVDRGRGSETQYF; DNA: TGTGCCAGCAGTGTTGACAGGGGAAGGGGCTCGGAGACCCAGTACTTC
D: -; J: TRBJ2-5; V: TRBV30; size: -; CDR3: CAWSPLVETQYF; DNA: TGTGCCTGGAGTCCACTGGTGGAGACCCAGTACTTC
D: TRBD1; J: TRBJ1-2; V: TRBV6-5; size: -; CDR3: CASSYTGAYGYTF; DNA: TGTGCCAGCAGTTATACAGGGGCCTATGGCTACACCTTC
D: -; J: TRBJ1-2; V: TRBV30; size: once; CDR3: CAGRGRGYTF; DNA: TGTGCCGGGCGTGGGAGAGGCTACACCTTC
D: -; J: TRBJ1-1; V: TRBV7-6; size: -; CDR3: CASSSASGTEAFF; DNA: TGTGCCAGCAGCTCAGCTTCGGGGACTGAAGCTTTCTTT
D: TRBD1; J: TRBJ1-6; V: TRBV25-1; size: -; CDR3: CASTGQGNSPLHF; DNA: TGTGCCAGCACGGGACAGGGAAATTCACCCCTCCACTTT
D: -; J: TRBJ1-6; V: TRBV6-6; size: -; CDR3: CASSSSGALGSPLHF; DNA: TGTGCCAGCAGTTCCTCGGGGGCGCTGGGTTCACCCCTCCACTTT
D: TRBD2; J: TRBJ2-1; V: TRBV15; size: few; CDR3: CATKTSGNYNEQFF; DNA: TGTGCCACCAAGACTAGCGGGAACTACAATGAGCAGTTCTTC
D: TRBD2; J: TRBJ2-1; V: TRBV28; size: -; CDR3: CASDRLAGGDEQFF; DNA: TGTGCCAGCGACCGCCTAGCGGGAGGGGATGAGCAGTTCTTC
D: TRBD2; J: TRBJ2-5; V: TRBV11-2; size: -; CDR3: CASSSTGLAGKTQYF; DNA: TGTGCCAGCAGCTCCACCGGACTAGCGGGAAAGACCCAGTACTTC